These 13 T cell receptor beta chains came from one sample sequenced in a study of T cell responses to AZD1222 COVID-19 vaccine. TCRdb's copy holds only in-frame clones and misses some; the assay was immunoSEQ multiplex PCR. This table has 110,000 to 150,000 clones, about 92% appearing once. Specimen: peripheral blood, collected on day 0 of AZD1222 vaccination. These receptors were collected from an adult in good health.

The chain recombines TRBV6-5 with TRBJ2-1, with D tentatively TRBD1 or TRBD2 (5 bases each). The V end was cut by 0 bases, the J end by 12 bases, with 12 bases between. This CDR3 comprises 13 residues. Germline V CDR1 and CDR2: MNHEY, SVGAGI. The CDR3 nucleotides read TGTGCCAGCAGTTACTCGAGAGGGGTGTGGCAGTTCTTC. It specifies CASSYSRGVWQFF.

This chain links TRBV19 with TRBJ1-2, with 11 bases fitting TRBD1. V shed 11 bases and J 6 bases; nucleotides not matched to a gene: 14. The CDR3 runs 15 residues. Germline CDR1 reads LNHDA; CDR2 reads SQIVND (reference sequence). In nucleotides, the CDR3 is TGTGCCGTTCAAACCTGGACAGGGGGCGTTGATGGCTACACCTTC. Protein: CAVQTWTGGVDGYTF.

The chain links TRBV11-2 to TRBJ2-5; D call uncertain. The ends were cut back, 5 bases at V and 1 base at J, with 8 bases in the middle. The CDR3 totals 13 residues. Looked up from germline, CDR1 is SGHAT and CDR2 is FQNNGV. The CDR3 region is CASSIYPQETQYF. The CDR3, as DNA: TGTGCCAGCAGCATCTACCCCCAAGAGACCCAGTACTTC.

This clone was seen repeatedly, ten times or more. The J gene is TRBJ2-6, the V gene TRBV4-2; a weak D match, TRBD1 (5 bases). Germline V gives CDR1 LGHNA, CDR2 YNFKEQ. This CDR3 spans 16 amino acids. Between the trimmed V and J ends, which lost 0 bases and 0 bases, there was a span of 6 bases. CDR3 bases: TGTGCCAGCAGCCAAGATCAGGGCTCTGGGGCCAACGTCCTGACTTTC. Translated: CASSQDQGSGANVLTF.

As DNA, the CDR3 is TGTGCCAGCAGTTGGTACAATGAGCAGTTCTTC. This encodes CASSWYNEQFF. The chain couples TRBV27 to TRBJ2-1; no clear D gene. Per the germline V gene, CDR1 is MNHEY and CDR2 is SMNVEV (reference sequence). The CDR3 loop spans 11 amino acids. Between the trimmed V and J ends, which lost 4 bases and 4 bases, there was a span of 2 bases.

The chain combines TRBV10-3 with TRBJ2-7; perhaps TRBD1 as D (5 bases). V lost 8 bases, J lost 5 bases, and 16 bases lay in between. The CDR3 loop spans 13 amino acids. The V gene's germline CDR1 is ENHRY and CDR2 SYGVKD. The CDR3 spells CAIGAVESNEQYF. Here the CDR3 DNA reads TGTGCCATCGGGGCTGTGGAGTCGAACGAGCAGTACTTC.

This clone has only a few counts. The V gene is TRBV2, the J gene TRBJ2-3; D not certain. Trimming shortened V by 9 bases and J by 2 bases, and 9 bases separated the two germline ends. Per germline, CDR1 SNHLY and CDR2 FYNNEI. This CDR3 comprises 12 residues. CDR3: CASRTDTDTQYF. The DNA for the CDR3 is TGTGCCAGTCGGACGGACACAGATACGCAGTATTTT.

This chain connects TRBV5-4 to TRBJ1-1; D remains ambiguous. V lost 1 base to trimming and J lost 7 bases, with 5 bases between them. The CDR3 length is 11 residues. CDR1 is SGHNT and CDR2 is YYREEE in the germline V gene (reference sequence). The CDR3 coding sequence is TGTGCCAGCAGCTTGAGTGATGAAGCTTTCTTT. The encoded protein is CASSLSDEAFF.

The chain recombines TRBV4-1 with TRBJ1-2; D is ambiguous. The V gene lost 2 bases and the J gene lost 8 bases, with 12 bases spanning the gap. The germline V gene has CDR1 MGHRA and CDR2 YSYEKL. The CDR3 runs to 13 residues. The DNA of the CDR3 is TGCGCCAGCAGCCAAACGGAGATTCGGGGCTACACCTTC. Encoded protein: CASSQTEIRGYTF.

The chain links TRBV4-1 to TRBJ2-7, with D possibly being TRBD2 (6 bases). V lost 1 base to trimming and J lost 0 bases, with 10 bases between them. Germline V gene sequence: CDR1 MGHRA, CDR2 YSYEKL. This CDR3 has 15 amino acids. The CDR3 region is CASSQGPGGSYEQYF. The CDR3 DNA reads TGCGCCAGCAGCCAAGGACCCGGGGGCTCCTACGAGCAGTACTTC.

About this clone: Within the sample, other DNA sequences also encode this same CDR3. The chain is built from TRBV27 and TRBJ1-1; D is undetermined. Germline CDR1 is MNHEY and CDR2 is SMNVEV (reference sequence). Trimming removed 5 bases from V and 0 bases from J, with 7 bases in between. The CDR3 is 13 amino acids. The CDR3 DNA sequence: TGTGCCAGCAGTCCACAGTTGAACACTGAAGCTTTCTTT. Protein sequence: CASSPQLNTEAFF.

V and J are TRBV5-5 and TRBJ1-1; no reliable D call. Germline CDR1 is SGHKS and CDR2 is YYEKEE (reference sequence). V dropped 4 bases and J dropped 2 bases, with 12 bases sitting between them. The CDR3 runs 14 residues. DNA of the CDR3: TGTGCCAGCAGCCAGGTTCGGGTAAACACTGAAGCTTTCTTT. It encodes CASSQVRVNTEAFF.

This chain joins TRBV7-9 and TRBJ2-1; 9 bases agree with TRBD1. Germline trimming cut 4 bases from V and 7 bases from J; bases unmatched to any gene: 11. The CDR3 has 16 amino acids. CDR1 and CDR2 from the germline V gene are SEHNR and FQNEAQ (reference sequence). CDR3 in amino acids: CASSSGLGTGSNEQFF. Here the CDR3 DNA reads TGTGCCAGCAGCTCAGGATTGGGGACAGGGTCTAATGAGCAGTTCTTC.